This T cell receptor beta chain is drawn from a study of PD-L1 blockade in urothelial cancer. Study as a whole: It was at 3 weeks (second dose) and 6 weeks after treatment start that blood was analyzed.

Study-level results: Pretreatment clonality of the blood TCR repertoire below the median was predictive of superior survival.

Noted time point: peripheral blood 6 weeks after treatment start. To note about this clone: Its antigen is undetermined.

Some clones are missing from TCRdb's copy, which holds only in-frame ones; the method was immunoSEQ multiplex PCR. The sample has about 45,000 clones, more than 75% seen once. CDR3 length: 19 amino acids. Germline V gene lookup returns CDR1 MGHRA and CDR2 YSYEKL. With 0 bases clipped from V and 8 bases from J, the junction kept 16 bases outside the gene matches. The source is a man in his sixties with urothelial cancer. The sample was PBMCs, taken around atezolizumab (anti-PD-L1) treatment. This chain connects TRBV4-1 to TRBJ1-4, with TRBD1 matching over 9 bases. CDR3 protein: CASSQDSPGTGSTGEKLFF. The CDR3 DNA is TGCGCCAGCAGCCAAGATTCCCCCGGGACAGGGTCTACGGGGGAAAAACTGTTTTTT.